This T cell receptor beta chain was retrieved from a study of shared clonotypes between healthy human individuals. General study findings and limits: Measured sharing among donors was expected to vary with sequencing depth.

There are 16 residues in the CDR3. Looked up from germline, CDR1 is LNHDA and CDR2 is SQIVND (reference sequence). V gave up 6 bases and J gave up 4 bases; unmatched junction bases: 10. With respect to this clone: The target antigen is unknown.

Every immunoSEQ plate was one replicate of a subset's evenly spread DNA. The table came from immunoSEQ multiplex PCR; TCRdb's copy has only in-frame clones and leaves some out. The data show under 750,000 clones, 55% to 75% seen once. This sequence joins TRBV19 and TRBJ2-3; 10 positions agree with TRBD2. Material for sequencing was memory CD4+ T cells sorted from blood. Stated subset: CD45RA-negative fraction. The receptor's source is a woman aged 25 to 39 in good health. CDR3 DNA sequence: TGTGCCAGTAGGGGGGCTAGCGGGAGTGACCCAGATACGCAGTATTTT. Protein: CASRGASGSDPDTQYF.